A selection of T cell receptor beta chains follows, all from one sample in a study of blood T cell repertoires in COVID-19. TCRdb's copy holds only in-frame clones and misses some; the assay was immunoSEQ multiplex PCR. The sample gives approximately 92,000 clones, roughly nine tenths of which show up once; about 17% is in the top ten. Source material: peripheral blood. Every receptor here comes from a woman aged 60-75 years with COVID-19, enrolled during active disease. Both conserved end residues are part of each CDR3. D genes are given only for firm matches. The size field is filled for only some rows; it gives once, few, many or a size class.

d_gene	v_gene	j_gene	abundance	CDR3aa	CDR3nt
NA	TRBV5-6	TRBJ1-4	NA	CASSNVRGRVFEKLFF	TGTGCCAGCAGCAACGTCCGGGGAAGGGTCTTTGAAAAACTGTTTTTT
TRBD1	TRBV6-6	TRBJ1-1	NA	CASRKTGGPTEAFF	TGTGCCAGCAGGAAGACAGGGGGCCCGACTGAAGCTTTCTTT
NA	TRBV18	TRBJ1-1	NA	CASSLQVGTEAFF	TGTGCCAGCTCCCTACAGGTGGGCACTGAAGCTTTCTTT
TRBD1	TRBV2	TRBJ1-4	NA	CASRQGEEEKLFF	TGTGCCAGCAGACAGGGGGAAGAAGAAAAACTGTTTTTT
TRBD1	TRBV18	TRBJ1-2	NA	CASSPRDRGDYGYTF	TGTGCCAGCTCACCCCGGGACAGGGGGGACTATGGCTACACCTTC
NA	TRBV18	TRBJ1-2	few	CASSPNGRYGYTF	TGTGCCAGCTCACCAAATGGGAGGTATGGCTACACCTTC
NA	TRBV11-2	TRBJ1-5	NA	CASSLTEGQPQHF	TGTGCCAGCAGCTTAACCGAGGGTCAGCCCCAGCATTTT
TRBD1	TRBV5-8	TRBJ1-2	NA	CASTWDSTYGYTF	TGTGCCAGCACCTGGGACAGTACCTATGGCTACACCTTC
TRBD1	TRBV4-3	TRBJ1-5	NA	CASNGQEKQPQHF	TGCGCCAGCAACGGACAGGAAAAACAGCCCCAGCATTTT
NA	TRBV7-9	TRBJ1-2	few	CASSFSRGSNYGYTF	TGTGCCAGCAGCTTTTCCAGGGGAAGTAACTATGGCTACACCTTC
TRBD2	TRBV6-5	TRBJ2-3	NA	CASSLAGVADTQYF	TGTGCCAGCAGTTTAGCGGGGGTGGCAGATACGCAGTATTTT
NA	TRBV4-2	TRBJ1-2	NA	CASSQVADYGYTF	TGTGCCAGCAGCCAAGTGGCAGACTATGGCTACACCTTC
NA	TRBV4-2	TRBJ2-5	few	CASSQDRGAKTQYF	TGTGCCAGCAGCCAAGATCGGGGGGCGAAGACCCAGTACTTC
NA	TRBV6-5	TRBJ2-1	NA	CASSRRDNNNEQFF	TGTGCCAGCAGCCGCCGGGACAACAACAATGAGCAGTTCTTC
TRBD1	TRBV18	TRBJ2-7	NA	CASSPGTGGSYEQYF	TGTGCCAGCTCACCCGGGACAGGGGGATCCTACGAGCAGTACTTC
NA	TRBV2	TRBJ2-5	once	CASSEEPGRETQYF	TGTGCCAGCAGTGAGGAGCCGGGTCGGGAGACCCAGTACTTC
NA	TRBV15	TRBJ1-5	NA	CATSGASGRGSNQPQHF	TGTGCCACCAGCGGTGCTAGCGGTAGGGGAAGCAATCAGCCCCAGCATTTT